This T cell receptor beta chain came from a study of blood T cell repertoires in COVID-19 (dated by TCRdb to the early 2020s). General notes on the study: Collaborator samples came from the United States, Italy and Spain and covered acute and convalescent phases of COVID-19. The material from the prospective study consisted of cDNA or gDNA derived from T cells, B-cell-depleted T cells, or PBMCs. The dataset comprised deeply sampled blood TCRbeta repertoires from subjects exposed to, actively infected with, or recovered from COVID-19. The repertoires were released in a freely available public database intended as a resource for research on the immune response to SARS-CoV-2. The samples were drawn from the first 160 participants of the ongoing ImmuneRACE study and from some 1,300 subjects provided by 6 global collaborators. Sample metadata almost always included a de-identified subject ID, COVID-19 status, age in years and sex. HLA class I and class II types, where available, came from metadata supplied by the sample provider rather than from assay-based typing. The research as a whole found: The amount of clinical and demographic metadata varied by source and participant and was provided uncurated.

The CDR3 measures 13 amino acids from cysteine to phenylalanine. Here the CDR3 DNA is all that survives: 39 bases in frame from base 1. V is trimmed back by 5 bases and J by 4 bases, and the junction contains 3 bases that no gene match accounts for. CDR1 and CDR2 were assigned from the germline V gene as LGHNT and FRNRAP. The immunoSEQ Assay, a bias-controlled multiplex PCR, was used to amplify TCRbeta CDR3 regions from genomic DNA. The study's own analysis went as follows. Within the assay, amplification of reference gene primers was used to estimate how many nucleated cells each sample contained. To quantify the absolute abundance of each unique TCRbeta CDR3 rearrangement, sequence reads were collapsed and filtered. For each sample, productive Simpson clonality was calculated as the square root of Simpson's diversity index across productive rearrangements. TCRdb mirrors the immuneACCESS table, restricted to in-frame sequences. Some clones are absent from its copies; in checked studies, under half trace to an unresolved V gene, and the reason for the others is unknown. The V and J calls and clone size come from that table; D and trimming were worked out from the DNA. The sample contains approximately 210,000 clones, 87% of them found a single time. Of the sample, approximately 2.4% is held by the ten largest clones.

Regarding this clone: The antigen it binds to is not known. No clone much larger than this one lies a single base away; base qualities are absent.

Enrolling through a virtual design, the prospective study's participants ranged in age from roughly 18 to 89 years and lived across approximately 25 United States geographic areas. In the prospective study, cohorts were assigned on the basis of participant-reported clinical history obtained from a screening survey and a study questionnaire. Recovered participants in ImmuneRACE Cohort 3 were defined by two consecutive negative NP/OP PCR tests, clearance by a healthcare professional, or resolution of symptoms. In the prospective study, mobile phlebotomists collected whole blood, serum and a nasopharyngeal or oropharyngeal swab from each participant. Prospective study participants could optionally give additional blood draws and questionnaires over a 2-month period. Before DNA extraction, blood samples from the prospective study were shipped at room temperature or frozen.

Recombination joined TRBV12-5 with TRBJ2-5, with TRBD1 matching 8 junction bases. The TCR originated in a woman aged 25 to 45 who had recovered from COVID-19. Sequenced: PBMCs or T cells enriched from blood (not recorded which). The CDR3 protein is CASGAGGGETQYF. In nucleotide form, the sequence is TGTGCTAGTGGTGCAGGGGGCGGAGAGACCCAGTACTTC.